This TCR beta chain derives from a study of T cells in Graves' hyperthyroidism and ophthalmopathy. The study's findings and limits: Model-based prediction identified ophthalmopathy a median approximately 6 months prior to its onset. In blood, most of the thyroid clonotypes expanded above 0.001 were also present.

As to this clonotype: What it recognizes is unknown. A clone one base away is much larger, so this may be a read error.

The CDR3 consists of 15 residues. Germline V gene lookup returns CDR1 SNHLY and CDR2 FYNNEI. Amplified regions were TCR beta CDR3 sequences from RNA transcripts. With the HTBI primer set, the TCR CDR3 went through a first round of RT-PCR. TCRdb passed the multiplex PCR reads through MiXCR, listing each CDR3 protein once. The data hold just under 750,000 distinct CDR3 sequences, with 30% to 40% observed a single time. The chain joins TRBV2 to TRBJ1-1; TRBD1 aligns across 9 bases. The sequenced sample consisted of blood. This TCR was sampled from a middle-aged woman with Graves' hyperthyroidism. CDR3 coding DNA: TGTGCCAGCAGTGAATGGGCTAGGGGACAGGGTTCAGCTTCCTTT. Protein sequence: CASSEWARGQGSASF.